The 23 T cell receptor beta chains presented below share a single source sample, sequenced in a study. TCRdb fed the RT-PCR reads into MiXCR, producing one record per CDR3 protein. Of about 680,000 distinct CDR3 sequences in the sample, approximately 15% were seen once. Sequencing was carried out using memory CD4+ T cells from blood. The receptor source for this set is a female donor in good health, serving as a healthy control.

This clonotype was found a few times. The CDR3 nucleotides are TGTGCCAGCAGCCGACAGCGGTCTGGGAGGGCCTATGAGCAGTTCTTC. The encoded protein is CASSRQRSGRAYEQFF. This chain joins TRBV3-1 and TRBJ2-1; 7 bases are shared with TRBD2. Germline lookup yields CDR1 LGHDT and CDR2 YNNKEL (reference sequence). The V and J ends lost 4 bases and 8 bases, in that order; junction bases with no gene match: 14. This CDR3 is 16 amino acids long.

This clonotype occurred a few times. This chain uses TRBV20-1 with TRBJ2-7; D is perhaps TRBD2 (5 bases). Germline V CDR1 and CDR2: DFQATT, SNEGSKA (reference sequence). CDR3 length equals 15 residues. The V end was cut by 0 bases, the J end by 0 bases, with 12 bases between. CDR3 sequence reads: CSARERAYSSYEQYF. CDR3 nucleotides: TGCAGTGCTAGAGAGAGGGCCTACAGCTCCTACGAGCAGTACTTC.

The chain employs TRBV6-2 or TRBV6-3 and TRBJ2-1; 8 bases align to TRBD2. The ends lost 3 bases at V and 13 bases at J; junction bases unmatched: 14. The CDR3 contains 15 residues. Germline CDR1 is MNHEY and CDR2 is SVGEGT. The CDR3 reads CASSYRPQFSGRQFF. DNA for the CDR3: TGTGCCAGCAGTTATAGACCCCAATTCAGCGGGAGACAGTTCTTC.

The CDR3 loop reads CASSVGQGGTDTQYF. The DNA of the CDR3 is TGTGCCAGCAGCGTGGGACAGGGAGGCACAGATACGCAGTATTTT. The chain links TRBV2 to TRBJ2-3; 9 nucleotides agree with TRBD1. Germline CDR1 is SNHLY and CDR2 is FYNNEI. V lost 6 bases to trimming and J lost 1 base; unmatched junction nucleotides: 5. CDR3 length equals 15 residues.

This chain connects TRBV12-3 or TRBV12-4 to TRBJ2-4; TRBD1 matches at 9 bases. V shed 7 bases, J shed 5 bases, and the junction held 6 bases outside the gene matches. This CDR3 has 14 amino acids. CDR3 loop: CASNHRGLENIQYF. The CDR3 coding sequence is TGTGCCAGCAATCACAGGGGGCTGGAAAACATTCAGTACTTC.

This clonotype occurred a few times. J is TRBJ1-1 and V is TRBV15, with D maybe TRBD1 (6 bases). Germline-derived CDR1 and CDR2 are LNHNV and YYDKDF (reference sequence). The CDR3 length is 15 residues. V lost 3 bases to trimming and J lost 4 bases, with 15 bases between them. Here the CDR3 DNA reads TGTGCCACCAGCAGGATAGCAGGGGTGATCACTGAAGCTTTCTTT. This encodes CATSRIAGVITEAFF.

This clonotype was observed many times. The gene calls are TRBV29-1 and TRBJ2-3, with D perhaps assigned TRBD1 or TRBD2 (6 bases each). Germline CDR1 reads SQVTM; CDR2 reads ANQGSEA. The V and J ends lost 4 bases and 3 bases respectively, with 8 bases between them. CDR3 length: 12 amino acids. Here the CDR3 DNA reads TGCAGCGTTGGGGGGGCAACAGATACGCAGTATTTT. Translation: CSVGGATDTQYF.

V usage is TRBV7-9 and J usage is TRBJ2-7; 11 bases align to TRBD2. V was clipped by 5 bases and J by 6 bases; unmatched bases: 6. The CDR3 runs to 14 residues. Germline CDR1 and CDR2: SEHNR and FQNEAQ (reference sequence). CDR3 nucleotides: TGTGCCAGCAGCGTTGGGACTAGCGGTCTCGAGCAGTACTTC. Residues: CASSVGTSGLEQYF.

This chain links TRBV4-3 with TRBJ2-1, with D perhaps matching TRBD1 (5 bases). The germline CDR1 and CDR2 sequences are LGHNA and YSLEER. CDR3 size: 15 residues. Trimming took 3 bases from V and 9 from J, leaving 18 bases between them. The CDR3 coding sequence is TGCGCCAGCAGCCAGAACCCCTCTCAGGGCGGTGAGCAGTTCTTC. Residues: CASSQNPSQGGEQFF.

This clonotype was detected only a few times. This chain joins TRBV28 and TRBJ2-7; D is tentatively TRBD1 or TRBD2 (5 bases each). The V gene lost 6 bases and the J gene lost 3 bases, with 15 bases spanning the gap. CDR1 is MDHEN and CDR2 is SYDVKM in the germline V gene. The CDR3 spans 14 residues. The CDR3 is CASRLGERLYEQYF. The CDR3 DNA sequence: TGTGCCAGCAGACTGGGGGAAAGGCTCTACGAGCAGTACTTC.

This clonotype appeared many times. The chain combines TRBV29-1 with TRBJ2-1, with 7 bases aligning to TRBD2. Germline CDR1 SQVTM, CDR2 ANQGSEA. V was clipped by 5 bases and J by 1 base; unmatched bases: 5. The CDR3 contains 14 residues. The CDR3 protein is CSVRKRDSYNEQFF. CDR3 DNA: TGCAGCGTTCGAAAGCGGGATTCCTACAATGAGCAGTTCTTC.

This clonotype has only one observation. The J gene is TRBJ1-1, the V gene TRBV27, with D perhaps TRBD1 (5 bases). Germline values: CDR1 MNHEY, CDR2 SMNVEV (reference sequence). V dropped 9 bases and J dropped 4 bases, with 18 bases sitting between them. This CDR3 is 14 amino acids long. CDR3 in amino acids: CASRVRGLGTEAFF. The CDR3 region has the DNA TGTGCCAGTAGAGTCCGGGGCCTAGGCACTGAAGCTTTCTTT.

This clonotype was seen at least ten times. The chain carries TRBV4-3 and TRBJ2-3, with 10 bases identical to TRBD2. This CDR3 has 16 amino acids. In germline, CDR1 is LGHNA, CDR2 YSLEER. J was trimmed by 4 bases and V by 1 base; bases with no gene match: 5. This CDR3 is CASSQASSGRSDTQYF. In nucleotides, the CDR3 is TGCGCCAGCAGCCAAGCGTCTAGCGGGAGATCAGATACGCAGTATTTT.

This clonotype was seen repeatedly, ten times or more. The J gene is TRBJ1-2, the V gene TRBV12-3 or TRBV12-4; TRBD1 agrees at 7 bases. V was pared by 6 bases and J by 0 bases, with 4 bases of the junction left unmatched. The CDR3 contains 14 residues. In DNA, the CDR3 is TGTGCCAGCAGCTCACAGGGGACTAACTATGGCTACACCTTC. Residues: CASSSQGTNYGYTF.

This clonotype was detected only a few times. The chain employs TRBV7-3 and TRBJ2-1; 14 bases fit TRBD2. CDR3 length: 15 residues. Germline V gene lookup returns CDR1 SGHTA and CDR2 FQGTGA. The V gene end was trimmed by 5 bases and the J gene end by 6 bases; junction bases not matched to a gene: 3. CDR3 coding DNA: TGTGCCAGCAGCCAGACTAGCGGGAGGGTCAATGAGCAGTTCTTC. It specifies CASSQTSGRVNEQFF.

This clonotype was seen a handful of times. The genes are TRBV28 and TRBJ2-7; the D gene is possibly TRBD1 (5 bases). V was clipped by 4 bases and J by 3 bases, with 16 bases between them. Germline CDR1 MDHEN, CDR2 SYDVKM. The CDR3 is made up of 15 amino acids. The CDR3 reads CASSSPADSNYEQYF. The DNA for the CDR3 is TGTGCCAGCAGTTCCCCTGCTGACAGTAACTACGAGCAGTACTTC.

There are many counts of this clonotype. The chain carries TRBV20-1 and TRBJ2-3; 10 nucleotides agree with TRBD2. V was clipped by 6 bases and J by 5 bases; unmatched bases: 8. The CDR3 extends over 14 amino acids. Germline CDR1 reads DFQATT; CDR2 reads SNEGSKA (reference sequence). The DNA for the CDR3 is TGCAGTGCCCCGCAGCGGGGGGGCAGAGATACGCAGTATTTT. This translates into CSAPQRGGRDTQYF.

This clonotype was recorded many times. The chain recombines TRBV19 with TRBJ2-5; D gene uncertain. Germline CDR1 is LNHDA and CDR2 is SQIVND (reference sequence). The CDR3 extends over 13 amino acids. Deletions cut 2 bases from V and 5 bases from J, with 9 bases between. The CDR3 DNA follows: TGTGCCAGTAGTATAAGTCCTGATGAGACCCAGTACTTC. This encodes CASSISPDETQYF.

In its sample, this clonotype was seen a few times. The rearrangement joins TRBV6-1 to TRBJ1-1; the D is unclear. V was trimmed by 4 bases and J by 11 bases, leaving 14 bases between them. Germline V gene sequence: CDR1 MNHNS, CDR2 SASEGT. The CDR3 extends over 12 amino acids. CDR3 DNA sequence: TGTGCCAGCAGTGTGATGGACTCGGGCGCTTTCTTT. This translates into CASSVMDSGAFF.

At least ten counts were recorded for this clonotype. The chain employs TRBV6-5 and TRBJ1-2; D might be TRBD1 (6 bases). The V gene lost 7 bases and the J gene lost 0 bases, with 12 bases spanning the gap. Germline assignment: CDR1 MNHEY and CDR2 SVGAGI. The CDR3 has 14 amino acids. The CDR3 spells CASTKTGSNYGYTF. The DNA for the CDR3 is TGTGCCAGCACTAAAACAGGGTCTAACTATGGCTACACCTTC.

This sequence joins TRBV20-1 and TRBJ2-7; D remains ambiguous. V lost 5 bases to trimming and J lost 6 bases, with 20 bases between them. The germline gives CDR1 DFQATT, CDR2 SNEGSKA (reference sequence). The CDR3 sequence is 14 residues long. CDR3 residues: CSAVASGRLGEQYF. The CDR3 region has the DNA TGCAGTGCTGTGGCCTCCGGTAGACTGGGCGAGCAGTACTTC.

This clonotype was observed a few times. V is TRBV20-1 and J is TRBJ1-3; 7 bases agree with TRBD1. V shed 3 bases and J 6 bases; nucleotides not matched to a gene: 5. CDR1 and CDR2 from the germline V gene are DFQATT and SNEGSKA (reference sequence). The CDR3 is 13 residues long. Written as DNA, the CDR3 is TGCAGTGCTAGCGACAGGGTAATAAACACCATATATTTT. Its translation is CSASDRVINTIYF.

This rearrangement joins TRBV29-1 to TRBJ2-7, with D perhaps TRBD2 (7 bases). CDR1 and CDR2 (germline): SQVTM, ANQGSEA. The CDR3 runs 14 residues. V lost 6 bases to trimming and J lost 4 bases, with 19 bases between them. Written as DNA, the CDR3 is TGCAGCGTCATTCAGGGGATCGGGGGGTACGAGCAGTACTTC. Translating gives CSVIQGIGGYEQYF.